This entry features one T cell receptor beta chain sequence. Generated by immunoSEQ multiplex PCR, the TCRdb table keeps only in-frame clones and is missing some. There are approximately 88,000 clones in the sample; around 94% occur only once, and about 0.84% lies in the top ten. This CDR3 has 15 amino acids. Per germline, CDR1 SGHRS and CDR2 YFSETQ. V gave up 4 bases and J gave up 6 bases; unmatched junction bases: 5. This entry comes from a study of T cell changes during pregnancy in multiple sclerosis. The sequence came from a female donor with multiple sclerosis, enrolled in a pregnancy study. The genes are TRBV5-1 and TRBJ2-1; TRBD2 matches at 12 bases. The sample in question was peripheral blood, obtained in the third trimester of pregnancy. The CDR3 sequence: CASSRGLAGLNEQFF. CDR3 bases: TGCGCCAGCAGCCGAGGACTAGCGGGACTCAATGAGCAGTTCTTC.